This passage covers 25 T cell receptor beta chains from one sample sequenced in a study of Ad26.COV2.S vaccination and SARS-CoV-2 variants listed by TCRdb under 2021. Library preparation was by the immunoSEQ multiplex PCR assay. Drawn from immuneACCESS, this table holds only the in-frame rearrangements with V and J called that TCRdb kept. Clones are partly lost; checked studies trace under half to an unresolved V gene and leave the rest unexplained. This sample gives more than 150,000 clones in total; approximately 90% of them show up just once. 5% to 7% of the sample lies in the top ten. The time point label, as the study defines it: individuals recovered from natural SARS-CoV-2 infection. This specimen consisted of peripheral blood, obtained after recovery from COVID-19. The receptors here all came from a human donor who had recovered from COVID-19.

This clone was seen only once. The chain has TRBV11-2 and TRBJ2-5; TRBD2 matches at 10 bases. Germline CDR1 SGHAT, CDR2 FQNNGV. V lost 5 bases, J lost 3 bases, and 12 bases stayed unmatched. The CDR3 has 17 residues. This CDR3 reads CASSRPTLLAGKETQYF. CDR3 DNA sequence: TGTGCCAGCAGCCGCCCCACCTTACTAGCGGGGAAAGAGACCCAGTACTTC. Full variable domain (missing parts from reference TRBV11-2 and TRBJ2-5): EAGVAQSPRYKIIEKRQSVAFWCNPISGHATLYWYQQILGQGPKLLIQFQNNGVVDDSQLPKDRFSAERLKGVDSTLKIQPAKLEDSAVYLCASSRPTLLAGKETQYFGPGTRLLVL.

The CDR3 DNA reads TGTGCCAGCAGCGACGGGGCCAAAAACATTCAGTACTTC. It translates to CASSDGAKNIQYF. The chain employs TRBV7-3 and TRBJ2-4, with unresolved D. Trimming removed 5 bases from V and 1 base from J, with 6 bases in between. The CDR3 covers 13 residues. CDR1 is SGHTA and CDR2 is FQGTGA in the germline V gene.

This clone was detected once. The chain combines TRBV5-4 with TRBJ2-3; tentative D call: TRBD1 (5 bases). V was trimmed by 0 bases and J by 0 bases, leaving 14 bases between them. The CDR3 spans 17 residues. Looked up from germline, CDR1 is SGHNT and CDR2 is YYREEE (reference sequence). The chain's CDR3 is CASSLGRQGSSTDTQYF. The DNA of the CDR3 is TGTGCCAGCAGCTTGGGAAGGCAGGGTTCTAGCACAGATACGCAGTATTTT.

The rearrangement uses TRBV6-5 and TRBJ1-1; D possibly corresponds to TRBD1 (6 bases). CDR1 and CDR2 (germline): MNHEY, SVGAGI. V was clipped by 7 bases and J by 4 bases, with 13 bases between them. The CDR3 runs to 13 residues. Here the CDR3 reads CASTREGGTEAFF. The CDR3, as DNA: TGTGCCAGCACCAGAGAGGGGGGCACTGAAGCTTTCTTT.

The chain employs TRBV6-4 and TRBJ1-4; 10 bases agree with TRBD1. V shed 2 bases and J 6 bases; nucleotides not matched to a gene: 6. Germline CDR1 MRHNA, CDR2 SNTAGT. The CDR3 length is 16 residues. CDR3 sequence (DNA): TGTGCCAGCAGTGACCGGCGACAGGGGGCGGATGAAAAACTGTTTTTT. Translated, it gives CASSDRRQGADEKLFF.

The rearrangement links TRBV18 to TRBJ2-5; 7 positions match TRBD1. CDR1 is KGHSH and CDR2 is LQKENI in the germline V gene. The CDR3 has 14 residues. Unmatched junction bases numbered 8, after V lost 8 bases and J lost 2 bases. In nucleotides, the CDR3 is TGTGCCAGCCGCCGGGACAGAAATCAAGAGACCCAGTACTTC. Protein product: CASRRDRNQETQYF.

The chain carries TRBV29-1 and TRBJ1-4; 9 positions match TRBD1. The better agreement between TRBJ2-2 and the DNA end casts doubt on the J call. CDR3 length: 13 amino acids. Germline V gene data show CDR1 as SQVTM and CDR2 as ANQGSEA. The CDR3 is CSVVPGQGRELFF. The CDR3 region has the DNA TGCAGCGTCGTACCGGGACAGGGTAGGGAGCTGTTTTTT.

The V call is TRBV5-1, the J call TRBJ1-6; D not certain. Trimming removed 0 bases at V and 10 bases at J, with 14 bases between. The germline CDR1 and CDR2 sequences are SGHRS and YFSETQ. This CDR3 spans 15 amino acids. CDR3 nucleotides: TGCGCCAGCAGCTTGGATGCCAGTATACGCTCACCCCTCCACTTT. It yields the protein CASSLDASIRSPLHF.

The chain combines TRBV28 with TRBJ2-4; 10 nucleotides line up with TRBD2. Trimming cost V 5 bases and J 7 bases; bases outside gene matches: 11. The CDR3 is 16 amino acids. Germline CDR1 reads MDHEN; CDR2 reads SYDVKM. The CDR3 loop is CASSAPSGGAGNIQYF. The DNA of the CDR3 is TGTGCCAGCAGTGCTCCCAGCGGGGGGGCAGGGAACATTCAGTACTTC.

The V gene is TRBV5-6, the J gene TRBJ2-1; 9 bases align to TRBD1. The J segment lost 6 bases and the V segment lost 5 bases, leaving 6 bases of the junction unmatched. CDR1 and CDR2 from the germline V gene are SGHDT and YYEEEE. The CDR3 covers 14 residues. CDR3 coding DNA: TGTGCCAGCAGTTACGACAGGGGGTCCAATGAGCAGTTCTTC. This translates into CASSYDRGSNEQFF. The full variable domain, completed using reference TRBV5-6 and TRBJ2-1, is DAGVTQSPTHLIKTRGQQVTLRCSPKSGHDTVSWYQQALGQGPQFIFQYYEEEERQRGNFPDRFSGHQFPNYSSELNVNALLLGDSALYLCASSYDRGSNEQFFGPGTRLTVL.

This sequence joins TRBV30 and TRBJ1-1, with TRBD1 matching over 9 bases. Germline V gene lookup returns CDR1 GTSNPN and CDR2 SVGIG (reference sequence). V lost 3 bases, J lost 6 bases, and 11 bases stayed unmatched. This CDR3 is 15 amino acids long. The CDR3 loop is CAWRDLGQGSAEAFF. The CDR3 region has the DNA TGTGCCTGGAGGGATCTGGGACAGGGTAGTGCTGAAGCTTTCTTT.

The V and J genes are TRBV7-3 and TRBJ2-3; 10 nucleotides match TRBD2. V lost 1 base, J lost 0 bases, and 7 bases stayed unmatched. Looked up from germline, CDR1 is SGHTA and CDR2 is FQGTGA. The CDR3 is 18 residues long. The DNA of the CDR3 is TGTGCCAGCAGCTTAAAACTAGCGGGAACCGCCAGCACAGATACGCAGTATTTT. It translates to CASSLKLAGTASTDTQYF.

The V gene is TRBV2, the J gene TRBJ2-5; D unclear. With 6 bases removed from V and 0 bases from J, the gap between germline ends came to 11 bases. CDR3 length: 14 residues. Germline CDR1 SNHLY, CDR2 FYNNEI. For the CDR3, the DNA is TGTGCCAGCAGCAGAGGACGGTACCAAGAGACCCAGTACTTC. Translation gives CASSRGRYQETQYF.

Of note for this clone: Other DNA variants within this sample encode the same CDR3. This chain connects TRBV12-3 or TRBV12-4 to TRBJ1-2; the match to TRBD1 covers 8 bases. V was pared by 6 bases and J by 1 base, with 1 base of the junction left unmatched. CDR3 length equals 13 residues. CDR3 in DNA: TGTGCCAGCAGAGGACAGGGTAACTATGGCTACACCTTC. As protein: CASRGQGNYGYTF.

Here the CDR3 DNA reads TGTGCCTATTTAGACAGGGAACCCTACGAGCAGTACTTC. It encodes CAYLDREPYEQYF. The chain uses TRBV30 and TRBJ2-7; 7 bases agree with TRBD1. The V gene's germline CDR1 is GTSNPN and CDR2 SVGIG (reference sequence). V lost 7 bases to trimming and J lost 2 bases; unmatched junction nucleotides: 8. The CDR3 has 13 amino acids.

This chain links TRBV19 with TRBJ2-7; the match to TRBD1 covers 7 bases. Germline assignment: CDR1 LNHDA and CDR2 SQIVND (reference sequence). The V gene end was trimmed by 4 bases and the J gene end by 4 bases; junction bases not matched to a gene: 4. This CDR3 has 13 amino acids. The CDR3 region has the DNA TGTGCCAGTAGTAAGGCAGGGGGTTACGAGCAGTACTTC. Translating it yields CASSKAGGYEQYF.

The rearrangement links TRBV6-2 or TRBV6-3 to TRBJ1-1; possibly TRBD1 for D (6 bases). Germline-derived CDR1 and CDR2 are MNHEY and SVGEGT. Trimming left V 2 bases short and J 0 bases short, with 13 bases between. This CDR3 has 16 amino acids. CDR3 in DNA: TGTGCCAGCAGTTACCCGATTAGGGGGATGAACACTGAAGCTTTCTTT. It is translated as CASSYPIRGMNTEAFF.

This chain uses TRBV10-3 with TRBJ2-2; either TRBD1 or TRBD2 may fit D (5 bases each). V was cut by 9 bases and J by 0 bases, with 23 bases left in between. The CDR3 length is 18 residues. In germline, CDR1 is ENHRY, CDR2 SYGVKD. The CDR3 sequence: CAIPRGTDLPSNTGELFF. The CDR3 DNA reads TGTGCCATACCCCGAGGGACGGACCTTCCCTCGAACACCGGGGAGCTGTTTTTT.

The J gene is TRBJ2-5, the V gene TRBV10-1; a weak D match, TRBD1 (7 bases). Trimming stripped 5 bases from V and 1 base from J, with 14 bases between. The germline gives CDR1 WNHNN, CDR2 SYGVQD (reference sequence). The CDR3 runs to 15 residues. CDR3 loop: CASSPGGTGQETQYF. The CDR3 bases are TGCGCCAGCAGTCCAGGGGGGACTGGCCAAGAGACCCAGTACTTC.

V and J are TRBV7-8 and TRBJ2-7, with a possible D match to TRBD1 (6 bases). The V end lost 4 bases, the J end lost 3 bases, and 10 bases lay between the germline ends. The CDR3 contains 13 residues. Germline CDR1 SGHVS, CDR2 FQNEAQ. The CDR3 is CASSYTGSYEQYF. DNA of the CDR3: TGTGCCAGCAGCTATACAGGGAGCTACGAGCAGTACTTC.

The chain is built from TRBV6-5 and TRBJ2-3, with 7 nucleotides matching TRBD1. The germline V gene has CDR1 MNHEY and CDR2 SVGAGI. After removal of 11 bases from V and 5 bases from J, the junction contained 7 bases not matched to a gene. The CDR3 has 12 amino acids. The CDR3 here is CACSRGIDTQYF. In nucleotides, the CDR3 is TGTGCCTGCTCCAGGGGGATAGATACGCAGTATTTT.

The chain combines TRBV28 with TRBJ1-3, with D possibly being TRBD1 (5 bases). Trimming removed 5 bases at V and 6 bases at J, with 11 bases between. This CDR3 is built from 13 residues. CDR1 is MDHEN and CDR2 is SYDVKM in the germline V gene. CDR3: CASSLGVENTIYF. CDR3 DNA sequence: TGTGCCAGCAGTCTAGGGGTGGAAAACACCATATATTTT.

This rearrangement joins TRBV18 to TRBJ1-2; D remains ambiguous. The V gene's germline CDR1 is KGHSH and CDR2 LQKENI. Trimming pared 3 bases from V and 5 bases from J, leaving 16 bases between. This CDR3 is built from 15 residues. The CDR3 protein is CASSPSSVRQYGYTF. CDR3 nucleotide sequence: TGTGCCAGCTCACCTTCCTCGGTACGTCAATATGGCTACACCTTC.

The chain carries TRBV27 and TRBJ1-6, with D tentatively TRBD1 (6 bases). The CDR3 runs to 16 residues. Germline V gives CDR1 MNHEY, CDR2 SMNVEV (reference sequence). V lost 2 bases and J lost 4, with 12 bases in between. The CDR3 is CASSLTGQRYNSPLHF. Written as DNA, the CDR3 is TGTGCCAGCAGTTTAACCGGACAGAGATATAATTCACCCCTCCACTTT.

The chain recombines TRBV6-5 with TRBJ1-2; D perhaps matches TRBD1 (5 bases). The V gene's germline CDR1 is MNHEY and CDR2 SVGAGI. This CDR3 spans 14 amino acids. V was pared by 0 bases and J by 4 bases, with 9 bases between. The CDR3 region is CASSYSRDSYGYTF. Here the CDR3 DNA reads TGTGCCAGCAGTTACTCGAGGGACTCCTATGGCTACACCTTC.